The sequence of this TCR beta chain was determined in a study of cytomegalovirus exposure and HLA in healthy donors. About the research overall: Ancestry clustering placed 70% to 85% of under 450 genotyped donors in the Caucasian-associated cluster. Study-wide results and limits: Most TCR beta V segments were productive about 87% or about 30% of the time in an earlier analysis. Trimming of TCR beta V- and J-genes showed a link, identified in a later analysis, to a missense DCLRE1C variant.

CDR3 length: 13 amino acids. In germline, CDR1 is SGHNT, CDR2 YYREEE (reference sequence). Trimming shortened V by 4 bases and J by 2 bases, and 10 bases separated the two germline ends. As to this clone: The antigen remains undetermined.

In the PCR, 60 Vbeta and 13 Jbeta primers were used. Original handling: About 12 million shared chains were among the approximately 82 million unique TCR beta chains that a later analysis counted. Sequencing was performed with immunoSEQ multiplex PCR; in TCRdb, only in-frame clones are kept and a portion is missing. V, J and clone size are those of that table, while D and trimming were read from the DNA. The sample carries more than 140,000 clones, around 80% recorded once. V is TRBV5-4 and J is TRBJ2-7; no reliable D call. The sequence came from a man aged 25-40 years in good health and CMV-seropositive. Sequenced input: PBMCs. The CDR3 region is CASSQAGPYEQYF. In DNA, the CDR3 is TGTGCCAGCAGCCAGGCAGGTCCCTACGAGCAGTACTTC.